A selection of T cell receptor beta chains follows, all from one sample in a study of blood T cells in healthy people across ages. TCRdb re-analysed the 5' RACE reads in MiXCR, keeping a single row per CDR3 protein. The sample has more than 700,000 distinct CDR3 sequences; about 47% are singletons. The sequencing sample was made of blood. The source of these receptors is a man at least 80 years old in good health. Both conserved end residues are part of each CDR3. Each record gives: D gene, V gene, clone size, J gene, CDR3 protein, CDR3 DNA. D genes are given only for firm matches. Size is omitted from some rows. Given values are once, few, many or a class for expanded clones.

>.|TRBV29-1|few|TRBJ2-7
CSVTGGGHEQYF
TGCAGCGTCACAGGCGGGGGCCACGAGCAGTACTTC
>.|TRBV20-1|.|TRBJ2-3
CSAVRDAYTDTQYF
TGCAGTGCTGTCCGGGACGCATACACAGATACGCAGTATTTT
>.|TRBV3-1|.|TRBJ2-3
CARSRVRTALTDTQYF
TGTGCCCGCAGCCGAGTGAGGACTGCGCTCACAGATACGCAGTATTTT
>TRBD1|TRBV7-3|.|TRBJ2-1
CASSSDRDGEQFF
TGTGCCAGCAGCTCCGACAGGGACGGCGAGCAGTTCTTC
>.|TRBV19|once|TRBJ1-2
CASSIRAGDYGYTF
TGTGCCAGTAGTATTCGAGCAGGCGACTATGGCTACACCTTC
>.|TRBV11-3|few|TRBJ2-5
CASSTDQEQTQYF
TGTGCCAGCAGCACGGACCAAGAACAGACCCAGTACTTC
>TRBD2|TRBV5-5|many|TRBJ2-7
CASSLAPGRDEQYF
TGTGCCAGCAGCTTGGCCCCAGGGAGGGACGAGCAGTACTTC
>.|TRBV12-3/TRBV12-4|.|TRBJ1-6
CASSLRGHNSPLHF
TGTGCCAGCAGTTTAAGGGGACATAATTCGCCCCTCCACTTT
>TRBD2|TRBV7-3|.|TRBJ2-1
CASSFLAGAYEQFF
TGTGCCAGCAGCTTCCTAGCGGGAGCCTATGAGCAGTTCTTC
>TRBD2|TRBV7-2|.|TRBJ2-7
CASSSTRLAGDEQYF
TGTGCCAGCAGCTCGACCCGACTAGCGGGAGACGAGCAGTACTTC
>.|TRBV12-3/TRBV12-4|.|TRBJ1-5
CASSQNQGIQPQHF
TGTGCCAGCAGCCAGAACCAGGGGATCCAGCCCCAGCATTTT
>TRBD2|TRBV27|many|TRBJ2-5
CASSLSNLAGGPETQYF
TGTGCCAGCAGTTTATCGAACCTAGCGGGAGGGCCAGAGACCCAGTACTTC
>TRBD2|TRBV20-1|.|TRBJ2-3
CSARAVAGFSTDTQYF
TGCAGTGCTAGGGCGGTAGCGGGATTTAGCACAGATACGCAGTATTTT
>TRBD1|TRBV5-1|.|TRBJ2-4
CASSPTGNQNIQYF
TGCGCCAGCAGCCCGACAGGGAACCAAAACATTCAGTACTTC
>.|TRBV20-1|.|TRBJ1-1
CSARVFQGEAFF
TGCAGTGCTAGAGTATTTCAGGGGGAAGCTTTCTTT
>.|TRBV7-2|.|TRBJ2-5
CASSHGRSSQYF
TGTGCCAGCAGCCATGGTCGCTCCTCCCAGTACTTC
>TRBD1|TRBV29-1|.|TRBJ1-1
CSVDPGQGFSEAFF
TGCAGCGTAGACCCGGGACAGGGATTCTCTGAAGCTTTCTTT
>.|TRBV29-1|.|TRBJ2-5
CSVEARLRQETQYF
TGCAGCGTTGAGGCGCGGTTGCGACAAGAGACCCAGTACTTC